This TCR beta chain is from a study of graft-versus-host responses after intestinal transplantation (TCRdb year 2021). Notes on the research overall: Recipients received multivisceral, liver-intestinal, or isolated intestinal transplants. Every recipient was given anti-thymocyte globulin induction, then maintenance tacrolimus and steroids for around three years. Bulk TCR-beta CDR3 sequencing was used to track graft-versus-host and host-versus-graft alloreactive T cell clones in the graft, circulation and bone marrow after intestinal transplantation. To identify alloreactive clones, pre-transplant mixed lymphocyte reaction products were sequenced and then compared with unstimulated pre-transplant donor and recipient T cells. Of the roughly 25 intestinal transplant recipients enrolled in the cohort, one of whom was a retransplant, 3 patients without pretransplant specimens were excluded. A peak of at least 4% donor T cells among recipient peripheral blood mononuclear cells was the definition used for donor T cell macrochimerism. Rather than being sequenced by the commercial service, samples from a few later patients were sequenced in-house on an Illumina MiSeq and processed with MiXCR. The full study reports these points: In patients with donor T cell macrochimerism, the allografts had high GvH to HvG T cell clonal ratios. GvH clones were detected in recipient bone marrow, and some of these GvH clones were observed earlier in ileal mucosa or blood, consistent with an intestinal mucosal origin. The conclusions were limited by the relatively low number and heterogeneity of the intestinal transplant patients. Early after transplant, peak levels of circulating GvH clones were found to be associated with declines in HvG clones.

CDR1 and CDR2, per the germline V gene, are MGHRA and YSYEKL. Its CDR3 holds 17 amino acids, cysteine through phenylalanine. Left in the record is the CDR3 DNA by itself, 51 bases read in frame from the first base. Between the V and J ends, shortened by 2 bases and 4 bases respectively, the junction contains 18 bases. On this clone: It lacks a known antigen. No base-level quality is on record; no much larger clone is a single base apart.

Taken with the paper, the label for time point translates to: cells obtained before transplantation from donor or recipient. CD3+CD4+ and CD3+CD8+ populations were FACS-sorted from unstimulated pre-transplant donor and recipient cells taken from spleen or lymph nodes. The method was the immunoSEQ multiplex PCR assay. For most patients, genomic DNA was isolated with the Qiagen DNeasy Blood and Tissue Kit and sent frozen to Adaptive Biotechnologies for TCR sequencing. Adaptive Biotechnologies carried out high-throughput TCR-beta CDR3 sequencing of genomic DNA for most patients. As for the authors' bioinformatics: TCR sequencing data for approximately 17 patients were retrieved from Adaptive's ImmunoSEQ software; a few other patients were processed with MiXCR and VDJtools. To correct CD4 versus CD8 sorting errors, sequences present in both subsets at a frequency ratio below 5:1 were removed. CDR3 nucleotide sequences shared between donor and recipient were removed because the origin of such sequences could not be assigned. To count as alloreactive, a clone needed at least 2-fold expansion over unstimulated cells and a minimum CFSE-low frequency of 0.002% (template counts) or 0.001% (read counts). Mappable clones were those detected in sequenced pre-transplant spleen, lymph node, or MLR CFSE-low populations of the donor or recipient. The cumulative frequency of alloreactive clones was calculated as a percentage of all sequences, weighted by copy number. This is the immuneACCESS table as TCRdb keeps it, with only in-frame sequences that have V and J called. A part of the clones is gone; compared with another copy, unresolved V genes explain less than half, and the rest is unexplained. That table gives V, J and clone size, and the DNA gave D and trimming. The sample profile shows 98,000 or so clones; roughly 87% of them were found once. Approximately 0.88% of the sample is in the top ten clones.

This clonotype was sampled from a human donor who received an intestinal transplant. This receptor chain uses TRBV4-1 and TRBJ1-5; 6 matching bases give a weak D call of TRBD1. The specimen comprised unstimulated CD4+ T cells sorted from spleen or lymph node cells, sampled before intestinal transplant. The CDR3 reads CASSQTRAGQINQPQHF. The nucleotide sequence is TGCGCCAGCAGCCAAACGAGGGCGGGACAAATAAATCAGCCCCAGCATTTT.